This TCR beta chain was captured in a study of CD8+ T cells in alopecia areata. This CDR3 is built from 14 residues. CDR1 and CDR2 from the germline V gene are MDHEN and SYDVKM. V dropped 0 bases and J dropped 3 bases, with 9 bases sitting between them. RNA, once extracted, was reverse transcribed into cDNA for use as the sequencing template. TCRdb keeps only in-frame clones here, not all; method: immunoSEQ multiplex PCR. The profile covers about 82,000 clones, with around 54% appearing a single time and about 6% taken by the ten largest. Peripheral blood and lesional scalp punch biopsies came from alopecia areata patients.

The V call is TRBV28, the J call TRBJ2-7; no definite D call. The receptor's source is a human donor with alopecia areata. Sequenced: NKG2D-high CD8+ T cells sorted from blood. The chain's CDR3 is CASSLWSWDYEQYF. For the CDR3, the DNA is TGTGCCAGCAGTTTATGGAGTTGGGACTACGAGCAGTACTTC.